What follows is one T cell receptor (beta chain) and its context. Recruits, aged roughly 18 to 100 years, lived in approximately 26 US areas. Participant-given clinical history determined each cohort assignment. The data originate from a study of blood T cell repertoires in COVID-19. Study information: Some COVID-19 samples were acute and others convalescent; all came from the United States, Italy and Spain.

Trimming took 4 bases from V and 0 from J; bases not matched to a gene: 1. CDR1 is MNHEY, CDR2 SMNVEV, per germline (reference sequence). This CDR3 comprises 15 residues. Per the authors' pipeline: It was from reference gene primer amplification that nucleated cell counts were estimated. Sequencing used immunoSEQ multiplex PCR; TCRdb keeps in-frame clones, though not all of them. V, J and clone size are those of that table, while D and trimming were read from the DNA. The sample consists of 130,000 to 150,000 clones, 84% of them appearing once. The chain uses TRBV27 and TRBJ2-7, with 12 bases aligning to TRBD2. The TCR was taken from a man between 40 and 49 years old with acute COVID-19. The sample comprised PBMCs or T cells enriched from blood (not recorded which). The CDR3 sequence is CASSWTSGASYEQYF. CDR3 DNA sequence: TGTGCCAGCAGTTGGACTAGCGGGGCCTCCTACGAGCAGTACTTC.